A selection of T cell receptor beta chains follows, all from one sample in a study of blood T cell repertoires in COVID-19. The data were produced by immunoSEQ multiplex PCR, yet TCRdb's version contains in-frame clones alone and is incomplete. The table records around 700,000 clones, 85% to 90% of them present only once. Sequencing was performed on peripheral blood. These receptors were taken from a woman aged 18 to 35 with acute or convalescent COVID-19. CDR3s include the opening cysteine and the closing phenylalanine or tryptophan. The D gene is left open where the match is weak. Part of the rows lack a size; the others show once, few, many or a class for expanded clones.

TRBJ1-2,TRBD1,few,TRBV28,TGTGCCAGCGTAGACAGGGGAGTCAATGGCTACACCTTC,CASVDRGVNGYTF
TRBJ1-1,NA,NA,TRBV6-5,TGTGCCAGCAGTCATCACCGGACGGGAGCAACTGAAGCTTTCTTT,CASSHHRTGATEAFF
TRBJ2-3,TRBD2,NA,TRBV9,TGTGCCAGCAGCGTAGGGCCTAGCGGGGGAACTGGGGCCCCAGATACGCAGTATTTT,CASSVGPSGGTGAPDTQYF
TRBJ2-1,NA,NA,TRBV11-2,TGTGCCAGCAGCTTAGGAGCGTCCTACAATGAGCAGTTCTTC,CASSLGASYNEQFF
TRBJ2-2,NA,NA,TRBV9,TGTGCCAGCAGCGTGGACTCCCCGAACACCGGGGAGCTGTTTTTT,CASSVDSPNTGELFF
TRBJ1-2,NA,NA,TRBV20-1,TGCAGTGCTAACCTCTACGGCTACACCTTC,CSANLYGYTF
TRBJ1-1,TRBD1,NA,TRBV2,TGTGCCAGCCTAAAAACAGGGGTGGGGAACACTGAAGCTTTCTTT,CASLKTGVGNTEAFF
TRBJ1-2,TRBD1,NA,TRBV30,TGTGCCTGGAGTGGACAGGGATACGGCTACACCTTC,CAWSGQGYGYTF
TRBJ1-1,NA,NA,TRBV29-1,TGCAGCGTTAACCCCGGGGGATCTACGAAGGCTTTCTTT,CSVNPGGSTKAFF
TRBJ1-1,NA,NA,TRBV5-1,TGCGCCAGCAGCTTGGGGGACTCCCCAGATGAAGCTTTCTTT,CASSLGDSPDEAFF
TRBJ1-2,NA,few,TRBV2,TGTGCCAGCAGCGTAACAGGGCTGGGCTACACCTTC,CASSVTGLGYTF
TRBJ2-1,TRBD2,NA,TRBV3-1/TRBV3-2,TGTGCCAGCAGCCAGGGGACTAGCGGAGATTACAATGAGCAGTTCTTC,CASSQGTSGDYNEQFF
TRBJ1-5,NA,NA,TRBV6-6,TGTGCCAGCAGTTACGCGCCCCTAGAGCCCCAGCATTTT,CASSYAPLEPQHF
TRBJ1-3,NA,NA,TRBV7-4,TGTGCCAGCAGCTCATACCCGGGACACCCGCTCGGAAACACCATATATTTT,CASSSYPGHPLGNTIYF
TRBJ1-2,NA,NA,TRBV4-3,TGCGCCAGCAGCCAAGTAGGAAACAACGGCCCAGGTGGCTACACCTTC,CASSQVGNNGPGGYTF
TRBJ2-7,TRBD2,NA,TRBV27,TGTGCCAGCAGTTTATCAGGGACTAGCGGGGGGTACGAGCAGTACTTC,CASSLSGTSGGYEQYF
TRBJ2-7,TRBD2,NA,TRBV6-4,TGTGCCAGCAGTGGGCCCCCGCGGGGGAGCTCCTACGAGCAGTACTTC,CASSGPPRGSSYEQYF
TRBJ1-4,TRBD1,NA,TRBV5-1,TGCGCCAGCAGCGCTCAGACAGGGATCAATGAAAAACTGTTTTTT,CASSAQTGINEKLFF
TRBJ1-1,NA,NA,TRBV6-5,TGTGCCAGCATCACAGGGTACGGGAACACTGAAGCTTTCTTT,CASITGYGNTEAFF
TRBJ1-2,TRBD1,once,TRBV6-2/TRBV6-3,TGTGCCAGCAGTTACCAGCCAAACAGGGGATATGGCTACACCTTC,CASSYQPNRGYGYTF
TRBJ2-1,NA,once,TRBV14,TGTGCCAGCAGCCAACTCCTAAGCAGCCGGGACAATGAGCAGTTCTTC,CASSQLLSSRDNEQFF
TRBJ1-6,NA,NA,TRBV5-4,TGTGCCAGCAGCTTTAAGCCGAACGGGGATTCACCCCTCCACTTT,CASSFKPNGDSPLHF
TRBJ1-5,NA,once,TRBV7-4,TGTGCCAGCAGCTTAGAGGTTTTCGGCAGGGAGGGCAATCAGCCCCAGCATTTT,CASSLEVFGREGNQPQHF
TRBJ2-3,NA,once,TRBV12-3/TRBV12-4,TGTGCCAGCAGTTTGGGCGTGGGAGATACGCAGTATTTT,CASSLGVGDTQYF
TRBJ2-7,NA,NA,TRBV6-1,TGTGCCAGCAGTGAACTTTCCATCGGTAAGCAGTACTTC,CASSELSIGKQYF
TRBJ2-5,TRBD2,NA,TRBV3-1/TRBV3-2,TGTGCCAGCAGCCAAGAAAGGAGAGCGGGGGGTCTAGAGACCCAGTACTTC,CASSQERRAGGLETQYF
TRBJ2-3,TRBD1,NA,TRBV7-9,TGTGCCAGCAGCAAGGGGGCGTTAACAGATACGCAGTATTTT,CASSKGALTDTQYF
TRBJ2-7,TRBD1,NA,TRBV5-5,TGTGCCAGCAGCTTCTCGGGACAGGGACTCTACGAGCAGTACTTC,CASSFSGQGLYEQYF
TRBJ1-3,NA,NA,TRBV9,TGTGCCAGTACGACAGGAGCCGGCTCTGGAAACACCATATATTTT,CASTTGAGSGNTIYF
TRBJ2-5,TRBD2,NA,TRBV5-1,TGCGCCAGCAGCTTGGGAGGACTAGCGGGGGGCCAAGAGACCCAGTACTTC,CASSLGGLAGGQETQYF
TRBJ2-3,NA,NA,TRBV12-3/TRBV12-4,TGTGCCAGCAGCTTGGGGCGCGATACGCAGTATTTT,CASSLGRDTQYF
TRBJ1-1,NA,NA,TRBV27,TGTGCCAGCAGTTTCAGAGGGAACACTGAAGCTTTCTTT,CASSFRGNTEAFF
TRBJ2-3,TRBD2,NA,TRBV15,TGTGCCACCAGCAGAGTAACTAGCGGGGCTGGGGGCACAGATACGCAGTATTTT,CATSRVTSGAGGTDTQYF
TRBJ2-4,NA,NA,TRBV18,TGTGCCAGCTCACCCTCGGGGGCCAAAAACATTCAGTACTTC,CASSPSGAKNIQYF
TRBJ1-4,TRBD1,once,TRBV7-9,TGTGCCAGCAGCCTCCGACAGGGGAGTGAAAAACTGTTTTTT,CASSLRQGSEKLFF
TRBJ2-7,TRBD2,NA,TRBV5-1,TGCGCCAGCAGCTTAGAAGCGGGGGGGTTCTACGAGCAGTACTTC,CASSLEAGGFYEQYF
TRBJ1-2,TRBD1,NA,TRBV7-8,TGTGCCAGCAGCTCCCGGACAGGGGATGGCTATGGCTACACCTTC,CASSSRTGDGYGYTF
TRBJ1-2,NA,NA,TRBV5-4,TGTGCCAGCAGCTCACCGCGGACAGCTAACTATGGCTACACCTTC,CASSSPRTANYGYTF
TRBJ1-5,NA,once,TRBV6-2/TRBV6-3,TGTGCCAGCAGTCGGAGCCGGGCCCTGGGAGAGCCCCAGCATTTT,CASSRSRALGEPQHF
TRBJ1-2,TRBD1,NA,TRBV29-1,TGCAGCGTAGCTACGGACAGGGCCTCTGGCTACACCTTC,CSVATDRASGYTF
TRBJ1-6,NA,NA,TRBV30,TGTGCCTGGAGTGGGGGAGAGGACTATAATTCACCCCTCCACTTT,CAWSGGEDYNSPLHF
TRBJ1-2,NA,NA,TRBV1,TGCACCAGCAGCCAAGAAACGGGGGGTGCCTATGGCTACACCTTC,CTSSQETGGAYGYTF
TRBJ2-1,TRBD2,NA,TRBV9,TGTGCCAGCTCGAAGGTCGGGGGGGGACTCTACAATGAGCAGTTCTTC,CASSKVGGGLYNEQFF
TRBJ1-6,TRBD1,NA,TRBV5-6,TGTGCCAGCAGCACCGGGACAGGGAGGATCTCACCCCTCCACTTT,CASSTGTGRISPLHF
TRBJ1-1,NA,NA,TRBV12-3/TRBV12-4,TGTGCCAGCACCAGTCGGCAGGGTGAAGCTTTCTTT,CASTSRQGEAFF
TRBJ1-2,NA,NA,TRBV7-2,TGTGCCAGCAGCTTAGGTGTCAGAAGTACCTATGGCTACACCTTC,CASSLGVRSTYGYTF
TRBJ2-1,TRBD2,NA,TRBV5-4,TGTGCCAGCAGCTTGGTACTTCTAGCGGGGTACAATGAGCAGTTCTTC,CASSLVLLAGYNEQFF
TRBJ1-1,TRBD1,NA,TRBV14,TGTGCCAGCAGCCAAACAGGGGGCTTTGGTGAAGCTTTCTTT,CASSQTGGFGEAFF
TRBJ2-7,TRBD1,NA,TRBV5-6,TGTGCCAGCAGCGCGACAGGGGCTGGCGGGGCCTACGAGCAGTACTTC,CASSATGAGGAYEQYF
TRBJ2-2,TRBD1,NA,TRBV5-6,TGTGCCAGCAGCTCCGGGACAGGGGGCACCGGGGAGCTGTTTTTT,CASSSGTGGTGELFF
TRBJ1-1,TRBD1,once,TRBV7-8,TGTGCCAGCAAGTTCGACAGGGGGACCACTGAAGCTTTCTTT,CASKFDRGTTEAFF
TRBJ1-1,NA,NA,TRBV27,TGTGCCAGCAGTTTATCGGGAGGGGGGCGGTGGACTGAAGCTTTCTTT,CASSLSGGGRWTEAFF
TRBJ2-7,NA,NA,TRBV9,TGTGCCAGCAGCGTAGCTTACGAGACTGAGCAGTACTTC,CASSVAYETEQYF
TRBJ1-1,TRBD1,NA,TRBV12-5,TGTGCTAGTGGTTTGGAACAGGGGGTGAACACTGAAGCTTTCTTT,CASGLEQGVNTEAFF
TRBJ1-2,TRBD1,few,TRBV4-1,TGCGCCAGCAGCCAAGATTTGGGACAGCCCCAACCTGGCTACACCTTC,CASSQDLGQPQPGYTF
TRBJ2-7,TRBD1,NA,TRBV7-8,TGTGCCAGCAGCCGCCGGACAGGTCCTCACGAGCAGTACTTC,CASSRRTGPHEQYF
TRBJ2-2,NA,NA,TRBV5-6,TGTGCCAGCAGCTTAATAGGGGTCACCGGGGAGCTGTTTTTT,CASSLIGVTGELFF
TRBJ1-1,NA,NA,TRBV29-1,TGCAGCGCCCAGATGAACACTGAAGCTTTCTTT,CSAQMNTEAFF
TRBJ2-2,TRBD1,NA,TRBV27,TGTGCCAGCAGTTATGGGACAGCGAACACCGGGGAGCTGTTTTTT,CASSYGTANTGELFF